This T cell receptor beta chain is from a study of response to subunit inactivated influenza vaccine. Findings and caveats of the study: The study's authors posited that every seasonal influenza vaccination enlists few new T cells.

Comments on this clonotype: The antigen is undetermined.

CDR1 and CDR2 from the germline V gene are DFQATT and SNEGSKA (reference sequence). V lost 3 bases, J lost 2 bases, and 17 bases lay in between. The CDR3 spans 16 residues. TCRdb analysed the RT-PCR reads with MiXCR anew, one entry per CDR3 protein. The sample shows under 200,000 distinct CDR3 sequences, around 9.9% of them seen only once. The sequence was obtained from a man aged 45-65 years who received an inactivated influenza vaccine. The specimen comprised non-naive T cells sorted from PBMCs, sampled around seven weeks after vaccination. This sequence joins TRBV20-1 and TRBJ1-5, with D tentatively TRBD1 (5 bases). The chain's CDR3 is CSARTPGKKGNQPQHF. CDR3 sequence (DNA): TGCAGTGCTAGGACCCCAGGGAAGAAGGGCAATCAGCCCCAGCATTTT.